This TCR beta chain was sequenced in a study of a mutant IDH1 vaccine in newly diagnosed glioma. Sequenced by immunoSEQ multiplex PCR; TCRdb stores in-frame clones only, minus some. The repertoire holds some 23,000 clones, with roughly 93% as singletons. Described time point: baseline, week 1 (first vaccination visit). The treatment: pre-vaccination baseline after standard-of-care therapy. There were new WHO grade 3 or 4 astrocytomas in the donors, and these were IDH1-mutant and ATRX-lost. Germline lookup yields CDR1 MNHEY and CDR2 SMNVEV (reference sequence). There are 15 residues in the CDR3. V shed 5 bases, J shed 7 bases, and the junction held 4 bases outside the gene matches.

The sequences come from PBMCs, collected from a glioma patient treated with radiotherapy, temozolomide or both. The sequence came from a man in his forties with glioma. The V and J genes are TRBV27 and TRBJ2-1, with 14 bases fitting TRBD2. The CDR3 protein is CASSKTSGRANEQFF. The CDR3, as DNA: TGTGCCAGCAGTAAGACTAGCGGGAGGGCAAATGAGCAGTTCTTC.